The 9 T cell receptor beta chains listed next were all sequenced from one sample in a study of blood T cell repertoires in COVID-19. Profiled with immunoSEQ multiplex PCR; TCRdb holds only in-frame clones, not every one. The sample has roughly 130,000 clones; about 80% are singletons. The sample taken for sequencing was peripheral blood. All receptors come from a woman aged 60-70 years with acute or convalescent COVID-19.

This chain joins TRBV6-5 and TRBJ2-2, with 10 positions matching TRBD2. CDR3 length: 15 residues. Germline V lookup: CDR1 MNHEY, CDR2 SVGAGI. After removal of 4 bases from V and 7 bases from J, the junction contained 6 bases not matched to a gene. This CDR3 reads CASSSLAGGVGELFF. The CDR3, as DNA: TGTGCCAGCAGTTCCTTAGCGGGGGGAGTCGGGGAGCTGTTTTTT.

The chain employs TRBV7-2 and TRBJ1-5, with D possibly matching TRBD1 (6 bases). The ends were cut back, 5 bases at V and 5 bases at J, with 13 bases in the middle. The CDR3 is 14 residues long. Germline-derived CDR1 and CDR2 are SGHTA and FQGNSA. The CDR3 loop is CASSPGQNYQPQHF. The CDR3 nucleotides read TGTGCCAGCAGCCCAGGACAGAACTATCAGCCCCAGCATTTT.

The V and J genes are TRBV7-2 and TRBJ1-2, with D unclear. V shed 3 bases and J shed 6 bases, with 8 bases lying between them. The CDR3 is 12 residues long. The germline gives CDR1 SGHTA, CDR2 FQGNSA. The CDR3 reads CASSFFPDGYTF. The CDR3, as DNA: TGTGCCAGCAGCTTTTTCCCCGATGGCTACACCTTC.

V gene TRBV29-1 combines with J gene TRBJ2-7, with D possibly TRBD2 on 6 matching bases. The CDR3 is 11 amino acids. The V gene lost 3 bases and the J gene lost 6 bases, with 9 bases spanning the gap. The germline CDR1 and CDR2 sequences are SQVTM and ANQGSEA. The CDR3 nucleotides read TGCAGCGTTGATAACGGGGGCGAGCAGTACGTC. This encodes CSVDNGGEQYV.

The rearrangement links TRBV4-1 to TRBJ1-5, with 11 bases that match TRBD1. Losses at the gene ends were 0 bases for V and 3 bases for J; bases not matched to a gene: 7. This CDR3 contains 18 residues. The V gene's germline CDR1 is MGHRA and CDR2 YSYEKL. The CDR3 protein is CASSQEMGQGVHNQPQHF. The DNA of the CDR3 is TGCGCCAGCAGCCAAGAAATGGGACAGGGGGTACACAATCAGCCCCAGCATTTT.

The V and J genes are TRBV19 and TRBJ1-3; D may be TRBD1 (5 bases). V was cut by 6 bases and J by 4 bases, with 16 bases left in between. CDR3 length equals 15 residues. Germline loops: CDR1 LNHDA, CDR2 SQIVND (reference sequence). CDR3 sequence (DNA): TGTGCCAGTAGCTCAGGGCTCGGGTACGGAAACACCATATATTTT. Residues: CASSSGLGYGNTIYF. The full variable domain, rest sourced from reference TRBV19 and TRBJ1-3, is DGGITQSPKYLFRKEGQNVTLSCEQNLNHDAMYWYRQDPGQGLRLIYYSQIVNDFQKGDIAEGYSVSREKKESFPLTVTSAQKNPTAFYLCASSSGLGYGNTIYFGEGSWLTVV.

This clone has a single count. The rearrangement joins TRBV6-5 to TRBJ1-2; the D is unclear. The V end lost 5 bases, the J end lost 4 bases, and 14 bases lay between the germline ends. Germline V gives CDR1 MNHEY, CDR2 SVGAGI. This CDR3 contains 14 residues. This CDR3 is CASSRVLGSYGYTF. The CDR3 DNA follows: TGTGCCAGCAGTCGAGTACTAGGTAGCTATGGCTACACCTTC.

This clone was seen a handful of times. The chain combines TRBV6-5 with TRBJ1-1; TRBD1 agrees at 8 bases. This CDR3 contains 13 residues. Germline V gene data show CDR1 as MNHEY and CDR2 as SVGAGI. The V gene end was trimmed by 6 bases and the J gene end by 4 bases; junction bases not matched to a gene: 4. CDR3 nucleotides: TGTGCCAGCAGACTGGGACAGGTCACTGAAGCTTTCTTT. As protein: CASRLGQVTEAFF.

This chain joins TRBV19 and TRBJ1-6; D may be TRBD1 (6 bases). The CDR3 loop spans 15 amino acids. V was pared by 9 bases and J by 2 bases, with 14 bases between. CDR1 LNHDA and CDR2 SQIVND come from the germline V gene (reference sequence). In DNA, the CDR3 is TGTGCCAGCTCCCAGGGGATAACCTATAATTCACCCCTCCACTTT. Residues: CASSQGITYNSPLHF. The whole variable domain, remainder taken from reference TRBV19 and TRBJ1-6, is DGGITQSPKYLFRKEGQNVTLSCEQNLNHDAMYWYRQDPGQGLRLIYYSQIVNDFQKGDIAEGYSVSREKKESFPLTVTSAQKNPTAFYLCASSQGITYNSPLHFGNGTRLTVT.